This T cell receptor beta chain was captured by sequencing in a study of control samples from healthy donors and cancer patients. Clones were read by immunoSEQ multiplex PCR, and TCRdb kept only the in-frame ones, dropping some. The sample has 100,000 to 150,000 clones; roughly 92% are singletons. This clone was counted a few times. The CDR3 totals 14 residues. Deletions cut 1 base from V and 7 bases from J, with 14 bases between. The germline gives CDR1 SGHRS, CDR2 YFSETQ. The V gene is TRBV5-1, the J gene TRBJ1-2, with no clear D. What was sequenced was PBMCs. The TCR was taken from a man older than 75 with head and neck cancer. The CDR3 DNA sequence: TGCGCCAGCAGCTTGTTAGGCCCCCCAAGTGGCTACACCTTC. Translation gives CASSLLGPPSGYTF.